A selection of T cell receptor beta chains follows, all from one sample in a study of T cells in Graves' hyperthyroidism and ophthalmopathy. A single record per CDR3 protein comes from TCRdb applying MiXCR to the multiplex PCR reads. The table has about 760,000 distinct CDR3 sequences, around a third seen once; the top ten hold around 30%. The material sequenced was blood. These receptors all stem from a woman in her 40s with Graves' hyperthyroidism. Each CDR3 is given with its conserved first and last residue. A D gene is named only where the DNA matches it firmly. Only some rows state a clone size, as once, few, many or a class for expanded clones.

TGCAGTGCCAGGACAGGGGGCAGAGATGGCTACACCTTC | CSARTGGRDGYTF | TRBD1 | TRBJ1-2 | many | 13 | TRBV20-1
TGCGCCAGCAGCTTCTACGGGACTGTCGGGGACGAGCAGTACTTC | CASSFYGTVGDEQYF | . | TRBJ2-7 | . | 15 | TRBV5-1
TGCAGTGCTAGAGATCGAGACAGGGGGCGCGGCGAGCAGTACTTC | CSARDRDRGRGEQYF | TRBD1 | TRBJ2-7 | . | 15 | TRBV20-1
TGTGCCAGCAGCGTAGGGACAGGGGCCAATTCACCCCTCCACTTT | CASSVGTGANSPLHF | TRBD1 | TRBJ1-6 | many | 15 | TRBV9
TGTGCCAGCAGCTCTACAGGGGTACGCACTGAAGCTTTCTTT | CASSSTGVRTEAFF | TRBD1 | TRBJ1-1 | many | 14 | TRBV5-6
TGCGCCTCGGACACGTATGAAGCTTTCTTT | CASDTYEAFF | . | TRBJ1-1 | . | 10 | TRBV10-2
TGTGCCACTACAACCCCGAAACAAGCGACTGGAAACACCATATATTTT | CATTTPKQATGNTIYF | . | TRBJ1-3 | . | 16 | TRBV10-3
TGTGCCAGCAGCTCGGGACAGCTGAACACTGAAGCTCTCTTT | CASSSGQLNTEALF | TRBD1 | TRBJ1-1 | . | 14 | TRBV7-9
TGCAGCGTTGAAGATAGTGGGCTCACAGATACGCAGTATTTT | CSVEDSGLTDTQYF | . | TRBJ2-3 | . | 14 | TRBV29-1
TGTGCCAGCAGCCCCTTGGGGAGAAAGACCCAGTACTTC | CASSPLGRKTQYF | . | TRBJ2-5 | many | 13 | TRBV25-1
TGTGCCAGTAGTCCCACTAGCGATGAGACCCAGTACTTC | CASSPTSDETQYF | TRBD2 | TRBJ2-5 | . | 13 | TRBV19
TGTGCCAGCAGTTTTGGACAGGCTGGAAACACCATATATTTT | CASSFGQAGNTIYF | TRBD1 | TRBJ1-3 | . | 14 | TRBV10-3
TGTGCCAGCAGCCAAGGTGGTTTATGGACTGAAGCTTTCTTT | CASSQGGLWTEAFF | . | TRBJ1-1 | many | 14 | TRBV7-2
TGTGCCAGCAGAGAGGGGGGACACCGCTATAGCAATCAGCCCCAGCATTTT | CASREGGHRYSNQPQHF | . | TRBJ1-5 | . | 17 | TRBV12-3/TRBV12-4
TGTGCCAGCAGCTTAGATTCAAGGGGGCTGAATGGCTACACCTTC | CASSLDSRGLNGYTF | TRBD1 | TRBJ1-2 | many | 15 | TRBV7-9
TGTGCCAGCAGTTCCCTAGGGGGGCACGTGAACACTGAAGCTTTCTTT | CASSSLGGHVNTEAFF | . | TRBJ1-1 | . | 16 | TRBV2
TGTGCCAGTAGTATGGGGGAGGGGGAAGGGGCCAACGTCCTGACTTTC | CASSMGEGEGANVLTF | . | TRBJ2-6 | . | 16 | TRBV19
TGTGCCAGCAGCAGGCCCGGGGGGTACCAAGAGACCCAGTACTTC | CASSRPGGYQETQYF | TRBD2 | TRBJ2-5 | few | 15 | TRBV7-9
TGTGCCAGCAGTTCCCCCGGGGCCATATATTTT | CASSSPGAIYF | . | TRBJ1-3 | . | 11 | TRBV6-6
TGTGCCAGCAGCGTGAATTCTCGTCATGGCTACACCTTC | CASSVNSRHGYTF | . | TRBJ1-2 | many | 13 | TRBV11-1
TGCGCCAGCAGTGAGTGGCAAGCGAAGTTGGGAGATACGCAGTATTTT | CASSEWQAKLGDTQYF | . | TRBJ2-3 | . | 16 | TRBV10-1
TGTGCCAGCAGCCAAGGACAGAGCAATCAGCCCCAGCATTTT | CASSQGQSNQPQHF | . | TRBJ1-5 | few | 14 | TRBV3-1